A selection of T cell receptor beta chains follows, all from one sample in a study of blood T cell repertoires in COVID-19. Assay: immunoSEQ multiplex PCR; the TCRdb copy retains only in-frame clones and omits some. Of some 200,000 clones listed, approximately 79% are singletons. The sample consisted of peripheral blood. The receptors originated from a man aged 30 to 39 with active or convalescent COVID-19. The CDR3 runs from the conserved cysteine through the conserved F or W. The D gene is left open where the match is weak. A row's size may be missing; if present it is once, few, many or a size class.

v_call: TRBV24-1
d_call: .
clone_size: few
j_call: TRBJ2-3
cdr3_nt: TGTGCCACCAGTGCCCAGCGCCCGGGAGAAGATACGCAGTATTTT
cdr3_aa: CATSAQRPGEDTQYF

v_call: TRBV10-3
d_call: TRBD1
clone_size: once
j_call: TRBJ1-4
cdr3_nt: TGTGCCATCAGCCGGACAGGGACTAATGAAAAACTGTTTTTT
cdr3_aa: CAISRTGTNEKLFF

v_call: TRBV7-8
d_call: TRBD1
clone_size: .
j_call: TRBJ1-3
cdr3_nt: TGTGCCAGCAGCGAAAACACAGGGGGCTCTGGAAACACCATATATTTT
cdr3_aa: CASSENTGGSGNTIYF

v_call: TRBV6-2/TRBV6-3
d_call: TRBD2
clone_size: .
j_call: TRBJ2-7
cdr3_nt: TGTGCCAGCAGTTCCGCCGGGACTAGCGGGAGTCCCGAGCAGTACTTC
cdr3_aa: CASSSAGTSGSPEQYF

v_call: TRBV4-1
d_call: TRBD1
clone_size: .
j_call: TRBJ1-3
cdr3_nt: TGCGCCAGCAGCCAAGACTTTCGAGGACAGGGTCATGGAAACACCATATATTTT
cdr3_aa: CASSQDFRGQGHGNTIYF

v_call: TRBV10-1
d_call: TRBD1
clone_size: .
j_call: TRBJ1-1
cdr3_nt: TGCGCCAGCAGTGCGCCCGGACAGGGGGCAACTGAAGCTTTCTTT
cdr3_aa: CASSAPGQGATEAFF

v_call: TRBV5-4
d_call: .
clone_size: once
j_call: TRBJ2-5
cdr3_nt: TGTGCCAGCAGCTTGGGGTCTAGCACTCTGTCGGAGACCCAGTACTTC
cdr3_aa: CASSLGSSTLSETQYF

v_call: TRBV3-1/TRBV3-2
d_call: .
clone_size: .
j_call: TRBJ2-7
cdr3_nt: TGTGCCAGCAGCCAGGGTCCGGGAGTGTCCTACGAGCAGTACTTC
cdr3_aa: CASSQGPGVSYEQYF

v_call: TRBV14
d_call: TRBD1
clone_size: .
j_call: TRBJ1-6
cdr3_nt: TGTGCCAGCAGCCATGGACAGGGATACTCACCCCTCCACTTT
cdr3_aa: CASSHGQGYSPLHF

v_call: TRBV27
d_call: .
clone_size: .
j_call: TRBJ2-1
cdr3_nt: TGTGCCAGCAGTTTACAGGGGTTCTACAATGAGCAGTTCTTC
cdr3_aa: CASSLQGFYNEQFF

v_call: TRBV6-5
d_call: TRBD1
clone_size: .
j_call: TRBJ2-2
cdr3_nt: TGTGCCAGCAGTTTCCGGACAGGGTGGGGGGAGCTGTTTTTT
cdr3_aa: CASSFRTGWGELFF

v_call: TRBV7-9
d_call: TRBD1
clone_size: once
j_call: TRBJ1-1
cdr3_nt: TGTGCCAGCAGCTCTCCAGACAGGGGCGGCACTGAAGCTTTCTTT
cdr3_aa: CASSSPDRGGTEAFF

v_call: TRBV27
d_call: TRBD1
clone_size: .
j_call: TRBJ2-7
cdr3_nt: TGTGCCAGTGCCTTATCCCGGGACAGGGCATCCGAGCAGTACTTC
cdr3_aa: CASALSRDRASEQYF

v_call: TRBV15
d_call: TRBD2
clone_size: .
j_call: TRBJ2-1
cdr3_nt: TGTGCCACCAGCAGAACCCGTAGCGGGGGGCGTAATGAGCAGTTCTTC
cdr3_aa: CATSRTRSGGRNEQFF

v_call: TRBV18
d_call: .
clone_size: .
j_call: TRBJ1-1
cdr3_nt: TGTGCCAGCTCACCCCCAGGGTACGAGGTGAGCACTGAAGCTTTCTTT
cdr3_aa: CASSPPGYEVSTEAFF

v_call: TRBV7-3
d_call: TRBD1
clone_size: .
j_call: TRBJ1-5
cdr3_nt: TGTGCCAGCAGTCCCGGGACAGGGTCAAATCAGCCCCAGCATTTT
cdr3_aa: CASSPGTGSNQPQHF

v_call: TRBV7-8
d_call: TRBD2
clone_size: .
j_call: TRBJ2-1
cdr3_nt: TGTGCCAGCAGTCCCAGACTAGCGGGGGGGCAGGGGAATGAGCAGTTCTTC
cdr3_aa: CASSPRLAGGQGNEQFF

v_call: TRBV2
d_call: .
clone_size: .
j_call: TRBJ2-3
cdr3_nt: TGTGCCAGCAGAAGGCGGGGAGCCACAGATACGCAGTATTTT
cdr3_aa: CASRRRGATDTQYF

v_call: TRBV24-1
d_call: .
clone_size: .
j_call: TRBJ2-4
cdr3_nt: TGTGCCACCCGTGCAGGCCCCGGTGCCAAAAACATTCAGTACTTC
cdr3_aa: CATRAGPGAKNIQYF

v_call: TRBV2
d_call: .
clone_size: once
j_call: TRBJ1-4
cdr3_nt: TGTGCCAGCAGTGCATCGCGAAGTGAAAAACTGTTTTTT
cdr3_aa: CASSASRSEKLFF

v_call: TRBV7-9
d_call: .
clone_size: .
j_call: TRBJ1-4
cdr3_nt: TGTGCCAGCAGCTTAGGCTCGGGGATTGAAAAACTGTTTTTT
cdr3_aa: CASSLGSGIEKLFF

v_call: TRBV9
d_call: TRBD1
clone_size: once
j_call: TRBJ2-2
cdr3_nt: TGTGCCAGCAGCGTAGAAGGGACAGGGAGGGCCGGGGAGCTGTTTTTT
cdr3_aa: CASSVEGTGRAGELFF

v_call: TRBV19
d_call: .
clone_size: .
j_call: TRBJ1-3
cdr3_nt: TGTGCCAGTACGGAGGTGCTTGGAAACACCATATATTTT
cdr3_aa: CASTEVLGNTIYF

v_call: TRBV18
d_call: TRBD2
clone_size: once
j_call: TRBJ2-1
cdr3_nt: TGTGCCAGCTCACCCGCTGGGACTAGCGGGAGGTCCTACAATGAGCAGTTCTTC
cdr3_aa: CASSPAGTSGRSYNEQFF

v_call: TRBV11-3
d_call: .
clone_size: .
j_call: TRBJ2-1
cdr3_nt: TGTGCCAGCAGCTGGGGGAAACAGGGCTGGGACAATGAGCAGTTCTTC
cdr3_aa: CASSWGKQGWDNEQFF

v_call: TRBV19
d_call: .
clone_size: .
j_call: TRBJ2-7
cdr3_nt: TGTGCCAGTAGTCGGCGTAGCACCTACGAGCAGTACTTC
cdr3_aa: CASSRRSTYEQYF

v_call: TRBV6-2/TRBV6-3
d_call: TRBD2
clone_size: .
j_call: TRBJ2-5
cdr3_nt: TGTGCCAGCAGTACCCCCATCTATGGCGGGGGATACGAAGAGACCCAGTACTTC
cdr3_aa: CASSTPIYGGGYEETQYF

v_call: TRBV30
d_call: .
clone_size: once
j_call: TRBJ1-4
cdr3_nt: TGTGCCTGGATGCCCGGTAATGAAAAACTGTTTTTT
cdr3_aa: CAWMPGNEKLFF

v_call: TRBV19
d_call: TRBD1
clone_size: .
j_call: TRBJ2-5
cdr3_nt: TGTGCCAGTAGTATGGGGGGACAGGTTTTGTACCAAGAGACCCAGTACTTC
cdr3_aa: CASSMGGQVLYQETQYF

v_call: TRBV9
d_call: TRBD1
clone_size: once
j_call: TRBJ1-4
cdr3_nt: TGTGCCAGCAGCGGTAAACAGGGGGCTGCTAATGAAAAACTGTTTTTT
cdr3_aa: CASSGKQGAANEKLFF

v_call: TRBV5-5
d_call: .
clone_size: .
j_call: TRBJ1-5
cdr3_nt: TGTGCCAGCAGCGTTATATCGCCGACTTCGAGCAATCAGCCCCAGCATTTT
cdr3_aa: CASSVISPTSSNQPQHF

v_call: TRBV13
d_call: .
clone_size: .
j_call: TRBJ2-7
cdr3_nt: TGTGCCAGCAGCCCCCCGACAGGTGCTGAGCAGTACTTC
cdr3_aa: CASSPPTGAEQYF

v_call: TRBV10-2
d_call: TRBD2
clone_size: .
j_call: TRBJ2-3
cdr3_nt: TGCGCCAGCAATCCAGCGGGAATCACAGATACGCAGTATTTT
cdr3_aa: CASNPAGITDTQYF

v_call: TRBV6-5
d_call: TRBD1
clone_size: .
j_call: TRBJ1-4
cdr3_nt: TGTGCCAGCAGTCCAGGACAGGGAGAGGAAAAACTGTTTTTT
cdr3_aa: CASSPGQGEEKLFF

v_call: TRBV6-1
d_call: .
clone_size: few
j_call: TRBJ1-4
cdr3_nt: TGTGCCAGCAGTGATAGGGCAGGGACTAATGAAAAACTGTTTTTT
cdr3_aa: CASSDRAGTNEKLFF

v_call: TRBV5-1
d_call: TRBD2
clone_size: .
j_call: TRBJ2-7
cdr3_nt: TGCGCCAGCAGCGTGGCATCCGGGACTAGCGGGTACTACGAGCAGTACTTC
cdr3_aa: CASSVASGTSGYYEQYF

v_call: TRBV4-1
d_call: TRBD1
clone_size: .
j_call: TRBJ1-2
cdr3_nt: TGCGCCAGCCTCCCGGGACAGGGACTTGGTGGCTACACCTTC
cdr3_aa: CASLPGQGLGGYTF

v_call: TRBV9
d_call: TRBD1
clone_size: .
j_call: TRBJ2-3
cdr3_nt: TGTGCCAGCTCCCGAGGGACAGGGGAATCCGGACGCACAGATACGCAGTATTTT
cdr3_aa: CASSRGTGESGRTDTQYF

v_call: TRBV19
d_call: TRBD2
clone_size: .
j_call: TRBJ2-1
cdr3_nt: TGTGCCAGTAGTCTCCTAGCGGGGACCCCCGTCCATGAGCAGTTCTTC
cdr3_aa: CASSLLAGTPVHEQFF

v_call: TRBV3-1/TRBV3-2
d_call: .
clone_size: .
j_call: TRBJ1-2
cdr3_nt: TGTGCCAGCAGCCAAGCCGGGAGGGCTGGCTACACCTTC
cdr3_aa: CASSQAGRAGYTF